A selection of T cell receptor beta chains follows, all from one sample in a study of cytomegalovirus exposure and HLA in healthy donors. Profiling relied on immunoSEQ multiplex PCR, and the TCRdb table lists in-frame clones only, not all of them. The table includes about 88,000 clones, roughly 83% detected once. Material: PBMCs. These TCRs come from a woman between 18 and 29 years old in good health and CMV-seropositive. The conserved cysteine and the conserved F or W are not part of the CDR3 here.

v_gene: TRBV27; CDR3aa: ASSLRTGGLNEQY
v_gene: TRBV28; CDR3aa: ASSFGGDTGELF
v_gene: TRBV18; CDR3aa: ASSPGQSGELF
v_gene: TRBV19; CDR3aa: ASSIGWASGLTDTQY
v_gene: TRBV9; CDR3aa: ASSVAPGNTEAF
v_gene: TRBV12-5; CDR3aa: ASGLRPGLEGPGELF
v_gene: TRBV27; CDR3aa: ASSSVAAGEGYGYT
v_gene: TRBV7-2; CDR3aa: ASPEAGGYNEQF
v_gene: TRBV5-1; CDR3aa: ASRRNLAGHTGELF
v_gene: TRBV10-3; CDR3aa: AISEKRGGDNSPLH